This passage covers 14 T cell receptor beta chains from one sample sequenced in a study of T-cell reconstitution after alpha-beta-depleted transplantation in children. The TCRbeta library incorporated unique molecular identifiers. MiXCR was run by TCRdb on the PCR reads, yielding one entry per CDR3 protein. The data contain some 490,000 distinct CDR3 sequences, 12% of them seen just once; the ten biggest clones take up about 6%. Source: PBMCs from the stem cell graft donor, taken from the stem cell graft. The receptors derive from a human donor who donated a stem cell graft to a child with combined immunodeficiency.

The V and J genes are TRBV3-1 and TRBJ1-2; D is unclear. V gave up 4 bases and J gave up 7 bases, with 7 bases separating them. CDR1 is LGHDT and CDR2 is YNNKEL in the germline V gene (reference sequence). The CDR3 contains 11 residues. CDR3 protein: CASSRRSGYTF. CDR3 bases: TGTGCCAGCAGCCGAAGAAGTGGCTACACCTTC. Full variable domain (missing parts from reference TRBV3-1 and TRBJ1-2): DTAVSQTPKYLVTQMGNDKSIKCEQNLGHDTMYWYKQDSKKFLKIMFSYNNKELIINETVPNRFSPKSPDKAHLNLHINSLELGDSAVYFCASSRRSGYTFGSGTRLTVV.

This clonotype was seen a handful of times. V and J are TRBV25-1 and TRBJ2-7; TRBD1 might be the D (5 bases). V was shortened by 3 bases and J by 7 bases, with 22 bases between the two germline ends. Germline V gene data show CDR1 as MGHDK and CDR2 as SYGVNS. CDR3 length equals 16 residues. The CDR3 nucleotides read TGTGCCAGCAGTGATAGTCCCCTAGAAGGGGTGGGGGAGCAGTACTTC. This encodes CASSDSPLEGVGEQYF.

Only a few counts were recorded for this clonotype. V gene TRBV20-1 combines with J gene TRBJ2-7; 8 bases line up with TRBD2. CDR3 length equals 14 residues. V gave up 3 bases and J gave up 6 bases; unmatched junction bases: 10. Germline V gene sequence: CDR1 DFQATT, CDR2 SNEGSKA (reference sequence). CDR3 amino acids: CSASPRGGISEQYF. In nucleotides, the CDR3 is TGCAGTGCTAGCCCCCGGGGGGGGATTAGCGAGCAGTACTTC.

The chain employs TRBV30 and TRBJ2-7, with a possible D match to TRBD1 (5 bases). Trimming removed 2 bases at V and 7 bases at J, with 15 bases between. Germline loops: CDR1 GTSNPN, CDR2 SVGIG (reference sequence). The CDR3 consists of 13 residues. This CDR3 reads CAWSNGAGYEQYF. CDR3 bases: TGTGCCTGGAGTAATGGGGCAGGGTATGAGCAGTACTTC. Variable domain in full (rest from reference TRBV30 and TRBJ2-7): SQTIHQWPATLVQPVGSPLSLECTVEGTSNPNLYWYRQAAGRGLQLLFYSVGIGQISSEVPQNLSASRPQDRQFILSSKKLLLSDSGFYLCAWSNGAGYEQYFGPGTRLTVT.

At least ten counts were recorded for this clonotype. V and J are TRBV29-1 and TRBJ2-7, with TRBD1 matching over 9 bases. Germline CDR1 and CDR2: SQVTM and ANQGSEA. The V segment lost 4 bases and the J segment 4 bases; nucleotides outside the gene matches: 5. This CDR3 has 13 amino acids. CDR3 in DNA: TGCAGCGTTGGGCGGGGACAGGGTTACGAGCAGTACTTC. Amino acid sequence: CSVGRGQGYEQYF.

This clonotype was detected ten times or more. This chain joins TRBV12-3 or TRBV12-4 and TRBJ2-7; TRBD2 matches 12 bases. CDR3 size: 17 residues. V gave up 4 bases and J gave up 3 bases; unmatched junction bases: 10. The CDR3 spells CASSWDLPGLAGYEQYF. The CDR3 DNA follows: TGTGCCAGCAGTTGGGACTTACCGGGACTAGCGGGCTACGAGCAGTACTTC.

This clonotype came up many times. At one of its ends the junction is not consistent with the germline gene, which may arise from a read error. This chain connects TRBV6-1 to TRBJ2-7; D not certain. The CDR3 length is 14 residues. Germline assignment: CDR1 MNHNS and CDR2 SASEGT. DNA for the CDR3: TGTGCCAGCAGCGAAGGACCGTTGGGGTACGAGCAGTACTTC. Translating it yields CASSEGPLGYEQYF.

The J gene is TRBJ2-7, the V gene TRBV2; 8 bases agree with TRBD1. The CDR3 is 14 residues long. Looked up from germline, CDR1 is SNHLY and CDR2 is FYNNEI. J was trimmed by 6 bases and V by 6 bases; bases with no gene match: 10. The CDR3 loop is CASRPIRGPSEQYF. CDR3 DNA sequence: TGTGCCAGCAGGCCCATCAGGGGGCCGAGCGAGCAGTACTTC.

The chain is built from TRBV5-1 and TRBJ1-1; TRBD1 matches 9 bases. Germline CDR1 is SGHRS and CDR2 is YFSETQ. J gave up 3 bases and V 2 bases, and 5 bases lay outside the gene matches. This CDR3 comprises 15 residues. This chain's CDR3 is CASSLGDRVDTEAFF. CDR3 sequence (DNA): TGCGCCAGCAGCTTAGGGGACAGGGTGGACACTGAAGCTTTCTTT. The full variable domain, its missing parts supplied by reference TRBV5-1 and TRBJ1-1, is KAGVTQTPRYLIKTRGQQVTLSCSPISGHRSVSWYQQTPGQGLQFLFEYFSETQRNKGNFPGRFSGRQFSNSRSEMNVSTLELGDSALYLCASSLGDRVDTEAFFGQGTRLTVV.

V is TRBV29-1 and J is TRBJ2-1; 7 nucleotides agree with TRBD2. The CDR3 covers 11 residues. Germline CDR1 is SQVTM and CDR2 is ANQGSEA. V lost 6 bases, J lost 10 bases, and 6 bases stayed unmatched. The CDR3 reads CSVERGWEQFF. The DNA for the CDR3 is TGCAGCGTAGAGCGGGGTTGGGAGCAGTTCTTC.

V and J are TRBV12-3 or TRBV12-4 and TRBJ2-1; tentatively, D is TRBD1 (5 bases). The CDR3 length is 13 residues. The V gene lost 6 bases and the J gene lost 4 bases, with 10 bases spanning the gap. DNA for the CDR3: TGTGCCAGCAGGAAAACAGGTTACAATGAGCAGTTCTTC. Residues: CASRKTGYNEQFF.

Points on this clonotype: The CDR3 does not end in the conserved phenylalanine or tryptophan, so this is likely a read error. The rearrangement links TRBV19 to TRBJ2-7; TRBD1 matches 11 bases. Per germline, CDR1 LNHDA and CDR2 SQIVND (reference sequence). The CDR3 extends over 14 amino acids. V gave up 7 bases and J gave up 3 bases; unmatched junction bases: 5. CDR3 coding DNA: TGTGCCAGTACTCCAGGGACAGGGGGCTACGAGCAGTACTCC. It yields the protein CASTPGTGGYEQYS.

This clonotype was counted only a few times. CDR3 sequence reads: CASSYLGLDNSPLHF. The CDR3 DNA reads TGTGCCAGCAGTTACCTGGGTCTTGATAATTCACCCCTCCACTTT. The chain recombines TRBV6-5 with TRBJ1-6; no clear D. V was trimmed by 2 bases and J by 5 bases, leaving 10 bases between them. Germline assignment: CDR1 MNHEY and CDR2 SVGAGI. The CDR3 covers 15 residues.

V gene TRBV9 combines with J gene TRBJ2-1; no reliable D call. Germline V gives CDR1 SGDLS, CDR2 YYNGEE. Trimming left V 0 bases short and J 5 bases short, with 15 bases between. The CDR3 is 16 residues long. The CDR3 spells CASSVAPSRLNNEQFF. DNA of the CDR3: TGTGCCAGCAGCGTAGCCCCGAGCCGACTCAACAATGAGCAGTTCTTC.